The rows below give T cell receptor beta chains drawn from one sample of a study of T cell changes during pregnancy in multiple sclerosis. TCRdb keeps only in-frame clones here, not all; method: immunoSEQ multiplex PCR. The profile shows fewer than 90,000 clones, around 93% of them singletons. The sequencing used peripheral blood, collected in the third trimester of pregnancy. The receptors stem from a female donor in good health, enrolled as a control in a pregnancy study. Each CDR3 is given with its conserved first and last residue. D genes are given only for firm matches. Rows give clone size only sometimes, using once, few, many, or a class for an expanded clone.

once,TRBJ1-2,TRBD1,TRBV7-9,TGTGCCAGCAGCTTGGCCGGGACAGGCTATGGCTACACCTTC,CASSLAGTGYGYTF
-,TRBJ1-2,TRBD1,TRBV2,TGTGCCAGCAGTGAAGCCGGGACAGACTATGGCTACACCTTC,CASSEAGTDYGYTF
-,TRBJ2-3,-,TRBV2,TGTGCCAGCAGTGAAGCTCTAAACACAGATACGCAGTATTTT,CASSEALNTDTQYF
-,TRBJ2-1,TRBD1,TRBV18,TGTGCCAGCTCAGATGGACAGGGGAGGAATGAGCAGTTCTTC,CASSDGQGRNEQFF
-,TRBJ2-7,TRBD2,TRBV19,TGTGCCAGTAGTAACGGACGGGAGGTGTCCGAGCAGTACTTC,CASSNGREVSEQYF
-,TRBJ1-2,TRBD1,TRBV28,TGTGCCAGCAGTCTCGGGGACAGGGATTACTATGGCTACACCTTC,CASSLGDRDYYGYTF
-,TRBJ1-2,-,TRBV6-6,TGTGCCAGCACTCATCCTCGGGGGGCTAACTATGGCTACACCTTC,CASTHPRGANYGYTF
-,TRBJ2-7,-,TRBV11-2,TGTGCCAGCAGCTTAGACGGATCCTCGGGGGAGCAGTACTTC,CASSLDGSSGEQYF
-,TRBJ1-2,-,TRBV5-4,TGTGCCAGCAGCTTGGCCCAGGTGAACTATGGCTACACCTTC,CASSLAQVNYGYTF
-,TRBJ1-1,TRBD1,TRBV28,TGTGCCAGCACCCTGACAGGGAAGAACACTGAAGCTTTCTTT,CASTLTGKNTEAFF
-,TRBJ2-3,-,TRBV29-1,TGCAGCGTTCCCCCAGGGAGCACAGATACGCAGTATTTT,CSVPPGSTDTQYF
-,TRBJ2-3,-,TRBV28,TGTGCCAGCAGTCCGATTAGCGGATCCACAGATACGCAGTATTTT,CASSPISGSTDTQYF
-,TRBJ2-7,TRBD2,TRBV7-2,TGTGCCAGCAGCTTTGGGACTAGCGTTACCGAGCAGTACTTC,CASSFGTSVTEQYF
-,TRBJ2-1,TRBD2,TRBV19,TGTGCCAGTAGTTCGACTAGCTTCTTTCCCAATGAGCAGTTCTTC,CASSSTSFFPNEQFF
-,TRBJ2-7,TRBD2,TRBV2,TGTGCCATAGCCTCGGGACTAGACTCCTACGAGCAGTACTTC,CAIASGLDSYEQYF
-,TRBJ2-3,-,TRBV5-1,TGCGCCAGCAGCTTGCCGACTTTAGCGGAAGGTACAGATACGCAGTATTTT,CASSLPTLAEGTDTQYF
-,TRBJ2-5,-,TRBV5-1,TGCGCCAGCAGCTTGGGGGGCTACCAAGAGACCCAGTACTTC,CASSLGGYQETQYF
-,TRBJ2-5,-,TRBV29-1,TGCAGCTTTGCCCTTAACGGTCCTCAAGAGACCCAGTACTTC,CSFALNGPQETQYF
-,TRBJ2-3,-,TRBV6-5,TGTGCCAGCAGTTACATGCAACACACAGATACGCAGTATTTT,CASSYMQHTDTQYF
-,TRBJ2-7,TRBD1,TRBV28,TGTGCCAGCAGTTCCCGACAGGGGGTGAGGAACGAGCAGTACTTC,CASSSRQGVRNEQYF